This note documents a single T cell receptor (beta chain) sequence. Its specificity is unknown. The source of the sample is a study of OX40 agonist ivuxolimab in advanced cancers. The wider study: The treatment was a fully human IgG2 OX40 agonist, ivuxolimab.

This CDR3 comprises 10 residues. V lost 6 bases, J lost 8 bases, and 8 bases lay in between. Germline V CDR1 and CDR2: SGHNT, YYREEE (reference sequence). Study-level results: Expanded clones were, on average, more numerous among CD8+ T cells than CD4+. Antigen specificity of clonally expanded peripheral T cells was not established.

Repertoires were generated with immunoSEQ multiplex PCR, while TCRdb's copy carries only in-frame clones and drops some. The sample contains 60,000 or so clones, about 92% of which appear only once. Autoimmune disease history or systemic immunosuppression was exclusionary. The TCR comes from an adult with an advanced solid tumor such as melanoma, head and neck, liver or kidney cancer. The input for sequencing was CD4+ or CD8+ T cells sorted from blood, taken in a trial of the OX40 agonist ivuxolimab. V is TRBV5-4 and J is TRBJ1-2; the D is unclear. The chain's CDR3 is CASTSQGYTF. CDR3 sequence (DNA): TGTGCCAGCACTTCTCAGGGCTACACCTTC. The variable domain in full, with the rest retrieved from reference TRBV5-4 and TRBJ1-2, is ETGVTQSPTHLIKTRGQQVTLRCSSQSGHNTVSWYQQALGQGPQFIFQYYREEENGRGNFPPRFSGLQFPNYSSELNVNALELDDSALYLCASTSQGYTFGSGTRLTVV.